This TCR beta chain was captured by sequencing in a study of cytomegalovirus exposure and HLA in healthy donors. Findings and caveats of the study: Several of the most significant clusters were apparently associated with common viral pathogens in a later analysis. A later analysis linked a missense DCLRE1C variant to TCR beta V- and J-gene trimming.

To note about this clone: The antigen remains unidentified.

This PCR relied on a set of 60 Vbeta primers and 13 Jbeta primers. The repertoire was sequenced with immunoSEQ multiplex PCR; TCRdb's copy has only in-frame clones and lacks some. The sample includes 110,000 to 150,000 clones, around 10% of them seen just once. CDR1 is LNHDA, CDR2 SQIVND, per germline (reference sequence). The CDR3 sequence is 14 residues long. Trimming took off 5 bases at V and 6 bases at J, with 17 bases between the two ends. This clonotype was sampled from a male donor in good health and CMV-seronegative. The J gene is TRBJ2-7, the V gene TRBV19, with a weak D call TRBD2 (5 bases). Sequenced: PBMCs. CDR3 in DNA: TGTGCCAGTAGTTCGATCGGCCTGAGCGGCGAGCAGTACTTC. This gives the protein CASSSIGLSGEQYF.